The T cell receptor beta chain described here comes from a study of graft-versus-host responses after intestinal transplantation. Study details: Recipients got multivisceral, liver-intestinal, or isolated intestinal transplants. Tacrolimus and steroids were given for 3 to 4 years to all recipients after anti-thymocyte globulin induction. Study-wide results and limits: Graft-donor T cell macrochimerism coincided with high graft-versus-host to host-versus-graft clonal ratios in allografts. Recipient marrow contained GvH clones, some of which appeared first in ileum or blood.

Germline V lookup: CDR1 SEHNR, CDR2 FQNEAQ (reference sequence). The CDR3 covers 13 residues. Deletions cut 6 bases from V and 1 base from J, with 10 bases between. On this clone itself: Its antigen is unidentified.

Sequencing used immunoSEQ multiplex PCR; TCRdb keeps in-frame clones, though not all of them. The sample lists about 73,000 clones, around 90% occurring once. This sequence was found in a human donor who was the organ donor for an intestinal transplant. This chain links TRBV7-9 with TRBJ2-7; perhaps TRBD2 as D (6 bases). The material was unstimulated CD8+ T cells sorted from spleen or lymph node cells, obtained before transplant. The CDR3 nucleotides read TGTGCCAGCAGGGGGACTGAGTCCTACGAGCAGTACGTC. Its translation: CASRGTESYEQYV.